Sequencing of this TCR beta chain was carried out in a study of shared T cell receptors in the human thymus. This CDR3 region has 16 residues. The V end lost 0 bases, the J end lost 1 base, and 11 bases lay between the germline ends. Germline V gene data show CDR1 as LNHNV and CDR2 as YYDKDF (reference sequence). Generated by immunoSEQ multiplex PCR, the TCRdb table keeps only in-frame clones and is missing some. Among 55,000 to 80,000 clones listed, about 95% were seen once. The sequenced sample consisted of thymocytes. The genes are TRBV15 and TRBJ2-3, with D perhaps being TRBD1 or TRBD2 (6 bases each). The sequence came from a human donor. The CDR3 sequence: CATSRDWGAGTDTQYF. In nucleotides, the CDR3 is TGTGCCACCAGCAGAGATTGGGGGGCCGGCACAGATACGCAGTATTTT.